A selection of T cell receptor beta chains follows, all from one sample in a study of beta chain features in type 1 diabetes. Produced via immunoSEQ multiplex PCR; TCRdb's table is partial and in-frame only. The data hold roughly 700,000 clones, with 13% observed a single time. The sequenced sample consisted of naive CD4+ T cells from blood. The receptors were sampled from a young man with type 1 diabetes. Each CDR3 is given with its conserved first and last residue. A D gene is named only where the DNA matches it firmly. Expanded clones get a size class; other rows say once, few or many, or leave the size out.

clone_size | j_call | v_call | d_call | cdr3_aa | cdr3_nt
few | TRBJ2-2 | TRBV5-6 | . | CASSQGRQVITGELFF | TGTGCCAGCAGCCAGGGGAGACAGGTCATCACCGGGGAGCTGTTTTTT
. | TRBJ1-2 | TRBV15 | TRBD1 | CAIRGQDSGYTF | TGTGCCATACGGGGACAGGATAGTGGCTACACCTTC
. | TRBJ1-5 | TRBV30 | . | CAWSVLTGSNQPQHF | TGTGCCTGGAGTGTATTGACCGGCAGCAATCAGCCCCAGCATTTT
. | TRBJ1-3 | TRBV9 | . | CASSVGSSGNTIYF | TGTGCCAGCAGCGTAGGAAGCTCTGGAAACACCATATATTTT
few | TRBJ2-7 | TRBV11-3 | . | CASSLRDTFFFYYEQYF | TGTGCCAGCAGCTTAAGGGACACCTTCTTCTTTTACTACGAGCAGTACTTC
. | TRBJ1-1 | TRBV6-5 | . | CASSYQQGGTEAFF | TGTGCCAGCAGTTACCAGCAGGGAGGCACTGAAGCTTTCTTT
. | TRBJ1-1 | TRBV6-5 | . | CASSPGNRAFF | TGTGCCAGCAGCCCAGGGAACCGAGCTTTCTTT
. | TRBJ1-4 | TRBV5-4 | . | CASSRTVNEKLFF | TGTGCCAGCAGCCGGACGGTTAATGAAAAACTGTTTTTT
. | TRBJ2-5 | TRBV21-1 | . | CASSKLRNRAFTIETQYF | TGTGCCAGCAGCAAACTCAGAAACAGGGCCTTCACGATAGAGACCCAGTACTTC
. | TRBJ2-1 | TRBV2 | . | CASGYNEQFF | TGTGCCAGCGGATACAATGAGCAGTTCTTC
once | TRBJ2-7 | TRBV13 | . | CASSPRLSSYEQYF | TGTGCCAGCAGCCCTAGACTGAGCTCCTACGAGCAGTACTTC
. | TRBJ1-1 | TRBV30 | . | CAWSGVGAAFF | TGTGCCTGGAGTGGGGTCGGAGCAGCTTTCTTT
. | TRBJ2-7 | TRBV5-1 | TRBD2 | CASTGGSGSYEQYF | TGCGCCAGCACCGGGGGGTCGGGATCCTACGAGCAGTACTTC
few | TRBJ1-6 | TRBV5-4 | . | CASSLGAAFYNSPLHF | TGTGCCAGCAGCTTGGGGGCAGCCTTCTATAATTCACCCCTCCACTTT
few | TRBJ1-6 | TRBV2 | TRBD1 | CASRGTGKGSPLHF | TGTGCCAGCAGGGGGACAGGGAAGGGGTCACCCCTCCACTTT
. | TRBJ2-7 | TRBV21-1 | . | CASSKGLKPYEQYF | TGTGCCAGCAGCAAAGGGTTAAAACCCTACGAGCAGTACTTC
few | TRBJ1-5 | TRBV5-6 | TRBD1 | CASSLGQGQPQHF | TGTGCCAGCAGCTTGGGACAGGGGCAGCCCCAGCATTTT
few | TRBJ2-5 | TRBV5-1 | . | CASSLGGNWETQYF | TGCGCCAGCAGCTTGGGTGGAAACTGGGAGACCCAGTACTTC
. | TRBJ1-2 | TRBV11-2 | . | CASSTPRGRATNYGYTF | TGTGCCAGCAGCACGCCACGGGGGAGGGCTACTAACTATGGCTACACCTTC
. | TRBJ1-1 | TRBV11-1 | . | CASSLEDWNTEAFF | TGTGCCAGCAGCTTAGAGGACTGGAACACTGAAGCTTTCTTT
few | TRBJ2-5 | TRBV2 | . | CASSDLEGETQYF | TGTGCCAGCAGTGACTTGGAAGGGGAGACCCAGTACTTC
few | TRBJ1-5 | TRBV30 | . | CAWSGAVSNQPQHF | TGTGCCTGGAGTGGGGCAGTTAGCAATCAGCCCCAGCATTTT
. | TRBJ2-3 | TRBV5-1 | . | CASSRAGWERRADTQYF | TGCGCCAGCAGCCGCGCCGGGTGGGAGCGGAGAGCAGATACGCAGTATTTT
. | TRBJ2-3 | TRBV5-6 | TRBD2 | CASSFRLAGASSTDTQYF | TGTGCCAGCAGCTTCCGACTAGCGGGGGCCTCGAGTACAGATACGCAGTATTTT
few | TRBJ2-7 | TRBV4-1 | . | CASSQEELGLAPGEQYF | TGCGCCAGCAGCCAAGAGGAACTCGGACTCGCCCCGGGGGAGCAGTACTTC
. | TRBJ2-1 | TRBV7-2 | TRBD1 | CASSSGQGAGEQFF | TGTGCCAGCAGCTCGGGACAGGGGGCAGGTGAGCAGTTCTTC
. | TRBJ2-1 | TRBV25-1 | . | CASSGFPEGYNEQFF | TGTGCCAGCAGTGGTTTCCCAGAGGGCTACAATGAGCAGTTCTTC
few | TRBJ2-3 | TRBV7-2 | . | CASSLEGAYTQYF | TGTGCCAGCAGCTTAGAAGGAGCATATACGCAGTATTTT
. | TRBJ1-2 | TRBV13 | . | CASSPYLGGGDYGYTF | TGTGCCAGCAGCCCCTACTTGGGGGGTGGGGACTATGGCTACACCTTC
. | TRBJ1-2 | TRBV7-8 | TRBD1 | CASSFHDRGLYGYTF | TGTGCCAGCAGCTTCCACGACAGGGGGCTCTATGGCTACACCTTC
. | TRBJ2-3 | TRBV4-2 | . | CASSQDQGVTDTQYF | TGTGCCAGCAGCCAAGATCAGGGCGTCACAGATACGCAGTATTTT
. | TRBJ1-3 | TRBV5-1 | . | CASSVAADLGNTIYF | TGCGCCAGCAGTGTGGCGGCGGATCTAGGAAACACCATATATTTT
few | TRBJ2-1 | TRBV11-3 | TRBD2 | CASSLGKTSGGHEQFF | TGTGCCAGCAGCTTAGGGAAGACTAGCGGGGGGCATGAGCAGTTCTTC
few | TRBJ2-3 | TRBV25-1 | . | CASSDPGTDTQYF | TGTGCCAGCAGTGACCCAGGAACAGATACGCAGTATTTT
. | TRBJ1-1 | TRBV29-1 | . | CSADPRGIATEAFF | TGCAGCGCAGACCCTAGGGGTATCGCCACTGAAGCTTTCTTT
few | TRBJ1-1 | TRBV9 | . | CASSVNTGLRGEAFF | TGTGCCAGCAGCGTAAATACAGGATTAAGGGGGGAAGCTTTCTTT
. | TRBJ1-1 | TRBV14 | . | CASSQEVVGQRWENTEAFF | TGTGCCAGCAGCCAAGAAGTCGTTGGGCAGAGATGGGAGAACACTGAAGCTTTCTTT
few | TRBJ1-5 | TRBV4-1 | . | CASSQEGARSNQPQHF | TGCGCCAGCAGCCAAGAAGGAGCCAGGAGCAATCAGCCCCAGCATTTT
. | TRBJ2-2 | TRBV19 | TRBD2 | CASSIVVGLAGTGELFF | TGTGCCAGTAGTATAGTTGTTGGCCTAGCGGGAACCGGGGAGCTGTTTTTT
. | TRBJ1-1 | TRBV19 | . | CASSVGWSNTEAFF | TGTGCCAGTAGTGTCGGCTGGTCGAACACTGAAGCTTTCTTT
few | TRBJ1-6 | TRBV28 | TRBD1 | CASNTAGGGNSPLHF | TGTGCCAGCAATACAGCAGGGGGTGGGAATTCACCCCTCCACTTT
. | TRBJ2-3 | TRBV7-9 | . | CASSLGLGTDTQYF | TGTGCCAGCAGCTTAGGACTAGGCACAGATACGCAGTATTTT